This T cell receptor (beta chain) was recorded in a study of cytomegalovirus exposure and HLA in healthy donors. The PCR employed 60 Vbeta primers together with 13 Jbeta primers. Only in-frame clones appear in the TCRdb table, and some are missing; sequencing was by immunoSEQ multiplex PCR. The sample records 250,000 to 350,000 clones, around 90% being singletons. This clone was counted a few times. What it recognizes is unknown. General study points: Immune exposure data for these donors was limited to CMV serostatus. CMV antigen specificity was confirmed in vitro for three CMV-associated chains. According to reports, the classifier identified cytomegalovirus status with high specificity and sensitivity.

The specimen was PBMCs. This TCR came from a woman younger than 35 in good health and CMV-seronegative.

Written as DNA, the CDR3 is TGTGCCAGCAGTCCCAGGAAGACCGGGGAGCTGTTTTTT. This gives the protein CASSPRKTGELFF. The rearrangement links TRBV27 to TRBJ2-2, with D unresolved. This CDR3 contains 13 residues. The germline CDR1 and CDR2 sequences are MNHEY and SMNVEV (reference sequence). Deletions cut 5 bases from V and 5 bases from J, with 9 bases between.